Following are 21 T cell receptor beta chains from one sample sequenced in a study of T cell changes during pregnancy in multiple sclerosis. Sequenced by immunoSEQ multiplex PCR; TCRdb stores in-frame clones only, minus some. The sample includes about 38,000 clones, approximately 94% seen only once; the top ten take approximately 0.42%. Sequences were derived from CD4+ T cells from peripheral blood mononuclear cells, sampled in the second trimester of pregnancy. These receptor sequences come from a female donor with multiple sclerosis, enrolled in a pregnancy study.

The chain combines TRBV5-4 with TRBJ2-5; possibly TRBD2 for D (6 bases). V lost 4 bases and J lost 1, with 11 bases in between. CDR3 length equals 14 residues. CDR1 and CDR2 (germline): SGHNT, YYREEE (reference sequence). The CDR3 region has the DNA TGTGCCAGCAGCACGGGAGCCTTCCAAGAGACCCAGTACTTC. The encoded protein is CASSTGAFQETQYF.

The rearrangement links TRBV10-3 to TRBJ1-2, with D unresolved. The CDR3 sequence is 14 residues long. V was shortened by 3 bases and J by 2 bases, with 10 bases between the two germline ends. The germline gives CDR1 ENHRY, CDR2 SYGVKD. The CDR3 DNA is TGTGCCATCAGTGAAAGAACATCCAACTATGGCTACACCTTC. Amino acid sequence: CAISERTSNYGYTF.

The chain uses TRBV7-2 and TRBJ2-2; 10 bases agree with TRBD1. The junction had 3 bases not matched to a gene; V was cut back by 5 bases and J by 3 bases. Germline lookup yields CDR1 SGHTA and CDR2 FQGNSA. The CDR3 loop spans 15 amino acids. The CDR3 is CASSPGQGDTGELFF. The CDR3 region has the DNA TGTGCCAGCAGCCCTGGACAGGGGGACACCGGGGAGCTGTTTTTT.

The genes are TRBV7-9 and TRBJ2-1; 13 bases match TRBD2. Germline CDR1 and CDR2: SEHNR and FQNEAQ (reference sequence). The CDR3 runs to 15 residues. V was pared by 5 bases and J by 5 bases, with 3 bases of the junction left unmatched. DNA of the CDR3: TGTGCCAGCAGCCGGACTAGCGGGAGAAACAATGAGCAGTTCTTC. Translation gives CASSRTSGRNNEQFF.

The J gene is TRBJ2-3, the V gene TRBV11-2, with D perhaps TRBD1 (6 bases). The CDR3 runs to 13 residues. Trimming pared 3 bases from V and 7 bases from J, leaving 11 bases between. Per germline, CDR1 SGHAT and CDR2 FQNNGV. The DNA of the CDR3 is TGTGCCAGCAGCTTTTCGGACAGCCATACGCAGTATTTT. Its translation: CASSFSDSHTQYF.

The CDR3 loop reads CASTGQANTEAFF. DNA for the CDR3: TGTGCCAGCACAGGACAGGCGAACACTGAAGCTTTCTTT. The chain employs TRBV6-1 and TRBJ1-1, with 7 nucleotides matching TRBD1. The CDR3 has 13 amino acids. J gave up 1 base and V 7 bases, and 3 bases lay outside the gene matches. Germline CDR1 reads MNHNS; CDR2 reads SASEGT.

V usage is TRBV6-5 and J usage is TRBJ1-6, with 10 nucleotides matching TRBD1. The junction had 8 bases not matched to a gene; V was cut back by 6 bases and J by 9 bases. Germline CDR1 is MNHEY and CDR2 is SVGAGI. This CDR3 has 15 amino acids. The CDR3 spells CASRPGQGNTSPLHF. The CDR3 DNA reads as TGTGCCAGCAGACCGGGACAGGGGAATACTTCACCCCTCCACTTT.

V gene TRBV9 combines with J gene TRBJ2-6; 11 bases map to TRBD1. Per germline, CDR1 SGDLS and CDR2 YYNGEE. The CDR3 is 18 residues long. Trimming removed 0 bases from V and 3 bases from J; junction bases left unmatched: 5. The CDR3 DNA sequence: TGTGCCAGCAGCGTAGGAGGACAGGGGGCTGGTGGGGCCAACGTCCTGACTTTC. Its protein is CASSVGGQGAGGANVLTF.

This clone was detected only a few times. The genes are TRBV5-1 and TRBJ2-2; D is undetermined. Germline V gene lookup returns CDR1 SGHRS and CDR2 YFSETQ. This CDR3 is built from 13 residues. V lost 0 bases and J lost 5, with 5 bases in between. In DNA form, the CDR3 reads TGCGCCAGCAGCTTGGGGCCGACCGGGGAGCTGTTTTTT. Amino acid sequence: CASSLGPTGELFF.

The chain carries TRBV5-4 and TRBJ2-7; TRBD1 is a possible D gene (5 bases). Germline lookup yields CDR1 SGHNT and CDR2 YYREEE (reference sequence). This CDR3 contains 15 residues. Trimming removed 3 bases at V and 3 bases at J, with 16 bases between. CDR3 sequence: CASSYLDSHRYEQYF. The CDR3, as DNA: TGTGCCAGCAGCTATCTTGACAGCCACCGCTACGAGCAGTACTTC.

The rearrangement links TRBV4-1 to TRBJ1-1, with unresolved D. The CDR3 length is 16 residues. V was shortened by 0 bases and J by 1 base, with 12 bases between the two germline ends. Germline V gene data show CDR1 as MGHRA and CDR2 as YSYEKL. CDR3 in DNA: TGCGCCAGCAGCCAAGAGGGGAGGTCAAAGAACACTGAAGCTTTCTTT. Translation gives CASSQEGRSKNTEAFF.

Only one count was recorded for this clone. The chain is built from TRBV4-1 and TRBJ1-5; a possible D gene is TRBD1 (5 bases). This CDR3 region has 17 residues. Germline-derived CDR1 and CDR2 are MGHRA and YSYEKL. Trimming removed 6 bases from V and 6 bases from J, with 24 bases in between. The CDR3 reads CASSHHMSAGLGQPQHF. CDR3 in DNA: TGCGCCAGCAGTCACCACATGAGTGCGGGGCTCGGTCAGCCCCAGCATTTT.

V usage is TRBV25-1 and J usage is TRBJ2-5; TRBD2 aligns across 14 bases. Germline CDR1 reads MGHDK; CDR2 reads SYGVNS. CDR3 length: 18 amino acids. V lost 1 base to trimming and J lost 4 bases; unmatched junction nucleotides: 8. The DNA of the CDR3 is TGTGCCAGCAGTGAATTCAAGTTCGGACTAGCGGGGGGAGAGACCCAGTACTTC. Its protein is CASSEFKFGLAGGETQYF.

The rearrangement joins TRBV4-2 to TRBJ2-2, with 7 bases that match TRBD2. The trim removed 5 bases at V and 5 bases at J, leaving 8 bases unmatched. The CDR3 has 15 residues. Germline CDR1 LGHNA, CDR2 YNFKEQ. The DNA for the CDR3 is TGTGCCAGCAGCGAAAGCGGGGCGGTGACCGGGGAGCTGTTTTTT. Its translation is CASSESGAVTGELFF.

The CDR3 here is CASSIRDYSSKNIQYF. The CDR3 nucleotides read TGTGCCAGTAGTATTCGGGACTACAGCAGCAAAAACATTCAGTACTTC. The chain carries TRBV19 and TRBJ2-4; TRBD2 aligns across 7 bases. Germline lookup yields CDR1 LNHDA and CDR2 SQIVND (reference sequence). The CDR3 contains 16 residues. V was clipped by 3 bases and J by 3 bases; unmatched bases: 8.

This sequence joins TRBV6-1 and TRBJ2-1, with a weak D call TRBD2 (5 bases). The CDR3 has 13 residues. CDR1 MNHNS and CDR2 SASEGT come from the germline V gene. V lost 7 bases, J lost 4 bases, and 11 bases lay in between. CDR3 DNA sequence: TGTGCCAGCAACCAAGGACTGTACAATGAGCAGTTCTTC. It translates to CASNQGLYNEQFF.

The chain has TRBV11-2 and TRBJ2-5; D remains unclear. The CDR3 sequence is 11 residues long. V was pared by 5 bases and J by 5 bases, with 6 bases between. CDR1 is SGHAT and CDR2 is FQNNGV in the germline V gene. The CDR3 here is CASSHRETQYF. As DNA, the CDR3 is TGTGCCAGCAGCCACCGGGAGACCCAGTACTTC.

The rearrangement joins TRBV5-1 to TRBJ2-7; perhaps TRBD2 as D (7 bases). The CDR3 is made up of 15 amino acids. V lost 0 bases to trimming and J lost 2 bases, with 12 bases between them. Looked up from germline, CDR1 is SGHRS and CDR2 is YFSETQ. The CDR3 DNA is TGCGCCAGCAGCTTGGCCGGGGGGCAACCCTACGAGCAGTACTTC. It is translated as CASSLAGGQPYEQYF.

The chain couples TRBV28 to TRBJ2-1; 8 nucleotides match TRBD1. V shed 6 bases, J shed 7 bases, and the junction held 11 bases outside the gene matches. The germline V gene has CDR1 MDHEN and CDR2 SYDVKM. The CDR3 extends over 15 amino acids. The CDR3 loop reads CASSPPDRAGNEQFF. The CDR3 DNA reads as TGTGCCAGCAGCCCCCCGGACAGGGCCGGGAATGAGCAGTTCTTC.

The chain has TRBV6-1 and TRBJ2-5; possible D gene TRBD2, 6 bases. The length of the CDR3 is 16 residues. V gave up 2 bases and J gave up 5 bases, with 18 bases separating them. Germline values: CDR1 MNHNS, CDR2 SASEGT. CDR3 DNA: TGTGCCAGCAGTGAACAAACTCGGGGGTGGTGGGAGACCCAGTACTTC. Protein product: CASSEQTRGWWETQYF.

This chain joins TRBV5-1 and TRBJ2-7; a possible D gene is TRBD2 (5 bases). The V and J ends lost 4 bases and 5 bases respectively, with 19 bases between them. The germline V gene encodes CDR1 SGHRS and CDR2 YFSETQ. The length of the CDR3 is 15 residues. CDR3 region: CASSPMGLAAHEQYF. In DNA, the CDR3 is TGCGCCAGCAGCCCTATGGGCCTAGCTGCCCACGAGCAGTACTTC.